This T cell receptor (beta chain) is from a study of blood T cells in healthy people across ages. This clonotype showed up many times. The ends were cut back, 6 bases at V and 2 bases at J, with 17 bases in the middle. The CDR3 has 14 amino acids. Looked up from germline, CDR1 is SQVTM and CDR2 is ANQGSEA. A sample-barcoded 5' primer and a J-beta primer mix were used in a second PCR of roughly 6 to 11 cycles. TCRdb fed the 5' RACE reads into MiXCR, producing one record per CDR3 protein. The table lists 700,000 to 800,000 distinct CDR3 sequences, approximately 43% of them singletons. This TCR derives from a woman aged 60 to 75 in good health. V is TRBV29-1 and J is TRBJ2-7, with D tentatively TRBD1 (5 bases). Material for sequencing was blood. CDR3 nucleotide sequence: TGCAGCGTGGGCCCCAGGGTAGGAACCTACGAGCAGTACTTC. As protein: CSVGPRVGTYEQYF.